The present entry profiles one TCR beta chain with its context. The target antigen is unknown. Tumor samples were taken before definitive surgery or chemotherapy. The germline CDR1 and CDR2 sequences are SGHAT and FQDESV (reference sequence). Germline trimming cut 0 bases from V and 5 bases from J; bases unmatched to any gene: 2. The CDR3 is 14 residues long. These data belong to a study of high-grade serous ovarian cancer treatment subgroups. The table came from immunoSEQ multiplex PCR; TCRdb's copy has only in-frame clones and leaves some out. The table lists about 4,800 clones, roughly four fifths of them singletons. General study points: TCR clonal relatedness correlated positively with neoantigen level.

Source material: tumor tissue. The chain links TRBV11-1 to TRBJ2-3; 7 positions match TRBD2. This receptor was obtained from a human donor with high-grade serous ovarian cancer. For the CDR3, the DNA is TGTGCCAGCAGCTTAGCGGGGGGGATAGATACGCAGTATTTT. Amino acid sequence: CASSLAGGIDTQYF.